This entry describes one T cell receptor beta chain. Its specificity is not known. The source of the sample is a study of beta chain features in type 1 diabetes. Study-wide points: Although PCR might favor shorter templates, it would do so equally in patients and controls. Junctions at VDJ sites from type 1 diabetes patients had fewer insertions and more deletions. TCRB rearrangement may or may not be influenced by HLA type; here this remained unresolved.

Sequencing targeted expressed TCRB transcripts, as all isolated RNA had been reverse transcribed. The table came from immunoSEQ multiplex PCR; TCRdb's copy has only in-frame clones and leaves some out. Found here are around 200,000 clones, about 13% of them singletons; the top ten hold about 0.59%. The CDR3 length is 13 residues. Trimming left V 3 bases short and J 7 bases short, with 11 bases between. Germline CDR1 reads SGHDT; CDR2 reads YYEEEE. The specimen was central memory CD4+ T cells from blood. The TCR sequence derives from a woman aged 18-29 years in good health. This chain uses TRBV5-6 with TRBJ1-5; TRBD1 might be the D (5 bases). CDR3 sequence reads: CASSSGREQPQHF. CDR3 nucleotide sequence: TGTGCCAGCAGCTCAGGGCGGGAGCAGCCCCAGCATTTT.